This TCR beta chain was documented in a study of tumor and adjacent non-tumor tissue in lung cancer. Three rounds of nested PCR, following a modified ARM-PCR protocol, produced the TCRbeta library. TCRdb fed the multiplex PCR reads into MiXCR, producing one record per CDR3 protein. The sample lists more than 85,000 distinct CDR3 sequences; approximately 84% were seen once. No cell sorting was done before RNA was extracted from the tissue. V was pared by 4 bases and J by 4 bases, with 8 bases between. In germline, CDR1 is SGHRS, CDR2 YFSETQ. This CDR3 region has 13 residues. The chain employs TRBV5-1 and TRBJ1-4, with no clear D. Sequencing was carried out using lung tumor tissue. The clonotype was recovered from a man between 65 and 85 years old with non-small cell lung cancer. Written as DNA, the CDR3 is TGCGCCAGCAGCGTCCAGCTTAATGAAAAACTGTTTTTT. It encodes CASSVQLNEKLFF. The full variable domain, completed using reference TRBV5-1 and TRBJ1-4, is KAGVTQTPRYLIKTRGQQVTLSCSPISGHRSVSWYQQTPGQGLQFLFEYFSETQRNKGNFPGRFSGRQFSNSRSEMNVSTLELGDSALYLCASSVQLNEKLFFGSGTQLSVL.